Listed below are T cell receptor beta chains from one sample, sequenced in a study of regulatory T cells in long-lasting Graves disease. Via MiXCR, TCRdb re-called the multiplex PCR reads, giving one row per CDR3 protein. The table includes around 400,000 distinct CDR3 sequences, about a sixth detected once. Specimen: peripheral blood mononuclear cells (PBMCs), collected at new diagnosis, from a patient treated with antithyroid drugs. The receptors here all came from a female donor with Graves disease. Each CDR3 is given with its conserved first and last residue. D genes are given only for firm matches. Clone size is shown for a subset of rows, as once, few, many or a class of expanded clone.

d_call j_call clone_size cdr3_length v_call cdr3_aa cdr3_nt
- TRBJ1-6 - 19 TRBV4-2 CASSQAIVFDARGNSPLHF TGTGCCAGCAGCCAAGCGATCGTTTTCGATGCACGAGGAAATTCACCCCTCCACTTT
TRBD1 TRBJ2-7 many 13 TRBV24-1 CATSDSTGGEQYF TGTGCCACCAGTGACTCGACAGGGGGCGAGCAGTACTTC
TRBD2 TRBJ2-1 many 17 TRBV6-1 CASSRNIPSGTYNEQFF TGTGCCAGCAGTCGCAACATTCCTAGCGGGACTTACAATGAGCAGTTCTTC
- TRBJ2-1 many 13 TRBV28 CASSLDPYNEQFF TGTGCCAGCAGCTTAGACCCTTACAATGAGCAGTTCTTC
- TRBJ2-2 - 16 TRBV5-1 CASSPGSSGNTGELFF TGCGCCAGCAGCCCCGGTAGTAGCGGCAACACCGGGGAGCTGTTTTTT
- TRBJ1-1 many 16 TRBV30 CACLPLTVLLYTEAFF TGTGCCTGCCTGCCACTGACAGTACTCCTTTACACTGAAGCTTTCTTT
TRBD1 TRBJ1-5 many 16 TRBV27 CASSLSPGTDNQPQHF TGTGCCAGCAGTTTATCGCCCGGGACAGACAATCAGCCCCAGCATTTT
TRBD1 TRBJ2-7 many 14 TRBV6-2/TRBV6-3 CASSFWTGSYEQYF TGTGCCAGCAGTTTCTGGACAGGTAGCTACGAGCAGTACTTC
- TRBJ1-2 many 13 TRBV28 CASSLTGMGGYTF TGTGCCAGCAGTTTAACAGGGATGGGTGGCTACACCTTC
- TRBJ2-7 many 12 TRBV3-1 CASSQDDREQYF TGTGCCAGCAGCCAAGATGACCGCGAGCAGTACTTC
- TRBJ1-4 few 15 TRBV11-2 CASSPLGQMDEKLFF TGTGCCAGCAGCCCCCTTGGACAGATGGATGAAAAACTGTTTTTT
- TRBJ1-2 many 13 TRBV27 CASSLSGNYGYTF TGTGCCAGCAGCTTATCTGGGAACTATGGCTACACCTTC
TRBD1 TRBJ1-1 many 14 TRBV28 CASRDRTGNTEAFF TGTGCCAGCAGGGACAGGACCGGTAATACTGAAGCTTTCTTT
- TRBJ1-1 many 12 TRBV29-1 CSVGRPNTEAFF TGCAGCGTTGGGCGGCCGAACACTGAAGCTTTCTTT
- TRBJ1-5 many 12 TRBV5-6 CASSPWGQPQHF TGTGCCAGCAGCCCCTGGGGGCAGCCCCAGCATTTT
- TRBJ1-1 many 15 TRBV10-3 CAISLTTQGHTEAFF TGTGCCATCAGTCTCACTACACAGGGACACACTGAAGCTTTCTTT
- TRBJ2-3 many 14 TRBV20-1 CSAREVIGTDTQYF TGCAGTGCTAGAGAGGTTATCGGCACAGATACGCAGTATTTT
TRBD1 TRBJ2-2 many 16 TRBV7-6 CASSSLQGTNTGELFF TGTGCCAGCAGCTCGTTACAGGGGACGAACACCGGGGAGCTGTTTTTT
- TRBJ2-7 many 12 TRBV20-1 CSARDDRYEQYF TGCAGTGCTAGAGACGACAGGTACGAGCAGTACTTC
TRBD1 TRBJ1-4 - 15 TRBV7-9 CASSWGQANNEKLFF TGTGCCAGCAGCTGGGGACAGGCCAATAATGAAAAACTGTTTTTT
- TRBJ2-5 many 13 TRBV10-1 CASSERPKETQYF TGCGCCAGCAGTGAGAGGCCGAAAGAGACCCAGTACTTC
- TRBJ1-5 - 14 TRBV6-1 CASSEGGEGQPQHF TGTGCCAGCAGTGAGGGAGGGGAAGGACAGCCCCAGCATTTT
- TRBJ2-2 many 17 TRBV10-1 CASSESLPQSNTGELFF TGCGCCAGCAGTGAGTCCCTCCCCCAGTCGAACACCGGGGAGCTGTTTTTT
TRBD2 TRBJ2-7 many 15 TRBV3-1 CASSKPGLAGGEQYF TGTGCCAGCAGTAAACCGGGACTAGCGGGAGGCGAGCAGTACTTC
- TRBJ2-7 few 14 TRBV28 CASSLREITYEQYF TGTGCCAGCAGTCTCCGTGAAATTACCTACGAGCAGTACTTC
- TRBJ1-2 - 16 TRBV12-3/TRBV12-4 CASSLSGSPGGLGYTF TGTGCCAGCAGTTTATCGGGTTCCCCGGGAGGGCTGGGCTACACCTTC
- TRBJ1-2 many 15 TRBV28 CASSLGGRTNYGYTF TGTGCCAGCAGTTTGGGGGGGAGGACTAACTATGGCTACACCTTC
- TRBJ2-1 many 17 TRBV15 CATSRDVGGATYNEQFF TGTGCCACCAGCAGAGATGTAGGGGGGGCAACCTACAATGAGCAGTTCTTC
TRBD1 TRBJ1-5 many 14 TRBV2 CASRDRSSNQPQHF TGTGCCAGCAGGGACAGGTCTAGCAATCAGCCCCAGCATTTT